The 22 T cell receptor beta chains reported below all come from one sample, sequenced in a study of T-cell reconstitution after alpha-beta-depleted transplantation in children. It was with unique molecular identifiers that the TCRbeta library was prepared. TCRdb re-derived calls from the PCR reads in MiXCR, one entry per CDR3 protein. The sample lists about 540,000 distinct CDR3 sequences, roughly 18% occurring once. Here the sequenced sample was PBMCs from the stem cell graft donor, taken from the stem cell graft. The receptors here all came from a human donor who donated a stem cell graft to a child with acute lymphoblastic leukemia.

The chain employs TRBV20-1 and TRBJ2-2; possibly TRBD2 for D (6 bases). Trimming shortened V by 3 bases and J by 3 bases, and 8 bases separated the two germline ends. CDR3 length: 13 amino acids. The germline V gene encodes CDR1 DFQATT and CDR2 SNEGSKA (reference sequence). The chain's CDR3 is CSASGSDTGELFF. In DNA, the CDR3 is TGCAGTGCTAGCGGGAGCGACACCGGGGAGCTGTTTTTT.

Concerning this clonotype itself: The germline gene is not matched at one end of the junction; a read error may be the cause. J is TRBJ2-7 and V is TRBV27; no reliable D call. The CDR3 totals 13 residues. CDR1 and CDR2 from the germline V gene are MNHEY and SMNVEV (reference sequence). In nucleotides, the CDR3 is TGTGCCAGCAGTCCACACAAGGTCTACGAGGAGTACTTC. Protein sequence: CASSPHKVYEEYF.

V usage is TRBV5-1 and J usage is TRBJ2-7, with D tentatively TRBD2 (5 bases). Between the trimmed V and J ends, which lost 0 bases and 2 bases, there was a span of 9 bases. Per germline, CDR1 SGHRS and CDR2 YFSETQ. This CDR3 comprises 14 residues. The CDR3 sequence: CASSLVDGTYEQYF. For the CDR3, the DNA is TGCGCCAGCAGCTTGGTAGACGGGACCTACGAGCAGTACTTC.

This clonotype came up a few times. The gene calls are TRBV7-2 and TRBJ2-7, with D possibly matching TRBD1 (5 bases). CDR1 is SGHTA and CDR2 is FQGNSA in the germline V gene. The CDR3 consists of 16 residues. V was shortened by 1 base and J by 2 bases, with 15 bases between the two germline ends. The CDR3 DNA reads TGTGCCAGCAGCTTAGGGGCAGGGATCCCCACCTACGAGCAGTACTTC. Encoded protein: CASSLGAGIPTYEQYF.

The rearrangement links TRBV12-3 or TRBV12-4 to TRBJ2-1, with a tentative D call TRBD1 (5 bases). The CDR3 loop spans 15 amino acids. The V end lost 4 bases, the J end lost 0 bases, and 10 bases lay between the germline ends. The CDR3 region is CASSSDSISYNEQFF. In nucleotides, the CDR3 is TGTGCCAGCAGTTCAGACAGCATCTCCTACAATGAGCAGTTCTTC.

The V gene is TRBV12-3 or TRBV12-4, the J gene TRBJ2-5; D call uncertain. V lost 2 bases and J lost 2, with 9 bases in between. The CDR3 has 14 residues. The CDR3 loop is CASSLLQRQETQYF. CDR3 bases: TGTGCCAGCAGTTTACTCCAGCGTCAAGAGACCCAGTACTTC.

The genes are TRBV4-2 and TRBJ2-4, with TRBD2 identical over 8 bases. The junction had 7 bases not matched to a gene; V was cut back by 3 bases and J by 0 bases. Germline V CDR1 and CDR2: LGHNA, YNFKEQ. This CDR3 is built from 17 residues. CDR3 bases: TGTGCCAGCAGCCAGACCGGTAGCGGGACAGCCAAAAACATTCAGTACTTC. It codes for CASSQTGSGTAKNIQYF.

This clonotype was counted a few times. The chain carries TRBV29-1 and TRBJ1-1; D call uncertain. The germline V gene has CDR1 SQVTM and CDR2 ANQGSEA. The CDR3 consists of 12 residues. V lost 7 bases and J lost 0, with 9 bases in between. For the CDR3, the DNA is TGCAGCGGGGGAGGGATGAACACTGAAGCTTTCTTT. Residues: CSGGGMNTEAFF.

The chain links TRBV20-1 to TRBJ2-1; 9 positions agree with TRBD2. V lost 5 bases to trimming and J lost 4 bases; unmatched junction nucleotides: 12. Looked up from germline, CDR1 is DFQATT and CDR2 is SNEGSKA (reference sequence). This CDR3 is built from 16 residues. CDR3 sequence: CSAGPPGREGYNEQFF. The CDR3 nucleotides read TGCAGTGCTGGTCCCCCCGGGCGGGAGGGGTACAATGAGCAGTTCTTC.

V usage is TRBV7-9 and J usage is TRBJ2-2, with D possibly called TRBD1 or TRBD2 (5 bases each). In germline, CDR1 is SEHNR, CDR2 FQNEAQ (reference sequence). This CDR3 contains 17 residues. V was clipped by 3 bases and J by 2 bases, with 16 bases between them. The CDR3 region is CASSFSGLDVNTGELFF. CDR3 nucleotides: TGTGCCAGCAGCTTTTCGGGGCTAGATGTAAACACCGGGGAGCTGTTTTTT.

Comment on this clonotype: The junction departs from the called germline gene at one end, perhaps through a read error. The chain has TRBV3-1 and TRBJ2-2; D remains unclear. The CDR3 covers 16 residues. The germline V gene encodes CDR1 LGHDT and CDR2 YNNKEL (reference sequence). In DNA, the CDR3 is TGTGACAGCAGCCAAGAGTGGGCTTTTAACACCGGGGAGCTGTTTTTT. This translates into CDSSQEWAFNTGELFF.

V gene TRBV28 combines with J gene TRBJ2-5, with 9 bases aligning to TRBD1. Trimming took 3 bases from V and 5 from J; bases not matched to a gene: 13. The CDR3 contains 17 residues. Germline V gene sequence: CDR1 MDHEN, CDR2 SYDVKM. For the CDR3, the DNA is TGTGCCAGCAGTTTCATACAGGGGGCGAGAAGGGAGGAGACCCAGTACTTC. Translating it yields CASSFIQGARREETQYF.

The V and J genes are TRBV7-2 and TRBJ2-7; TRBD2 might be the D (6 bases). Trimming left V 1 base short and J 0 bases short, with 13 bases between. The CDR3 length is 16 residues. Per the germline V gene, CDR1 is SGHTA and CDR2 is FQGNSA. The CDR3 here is CASSLGLVDYSYEQYF. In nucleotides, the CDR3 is TGTGCCAGCAGCTTAGGACTAGTCGACTACTCCTACGAGCAGTACTTC.

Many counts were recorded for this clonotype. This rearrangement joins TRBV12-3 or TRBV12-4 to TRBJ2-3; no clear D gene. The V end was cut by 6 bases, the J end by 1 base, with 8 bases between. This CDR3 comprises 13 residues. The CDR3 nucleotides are TGTGCCAGCAGCTTTGGGGGCACAGATACGCAGTATTTT. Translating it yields CASSFGGTDTQYF.

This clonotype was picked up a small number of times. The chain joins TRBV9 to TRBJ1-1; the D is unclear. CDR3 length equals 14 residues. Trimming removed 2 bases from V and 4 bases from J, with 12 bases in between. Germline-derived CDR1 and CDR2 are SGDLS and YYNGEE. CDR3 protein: CASSVGGGLTEAFF. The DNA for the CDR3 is TGTGCCAGCAGCGTCGGTGGTGGCCTCACTGAAGCTTTCTTT.

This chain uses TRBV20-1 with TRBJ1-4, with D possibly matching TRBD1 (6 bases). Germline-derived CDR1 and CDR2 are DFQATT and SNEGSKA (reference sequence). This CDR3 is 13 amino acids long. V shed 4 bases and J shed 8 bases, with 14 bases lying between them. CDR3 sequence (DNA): TGCAGTGCTACCCACAGGGTAGGAGAAAAACTGTTTTTT. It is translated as CSATHRVGEKLFF.

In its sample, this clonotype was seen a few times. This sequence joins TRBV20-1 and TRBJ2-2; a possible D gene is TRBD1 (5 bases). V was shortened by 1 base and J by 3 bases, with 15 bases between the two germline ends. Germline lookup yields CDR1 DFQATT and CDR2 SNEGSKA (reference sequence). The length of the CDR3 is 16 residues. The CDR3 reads CSARGTRQFHTGELFF. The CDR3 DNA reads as TGCAGTGCTAGAGGAACTCGACAGTTCCACACCGGGGAGCTGTTTTTT.

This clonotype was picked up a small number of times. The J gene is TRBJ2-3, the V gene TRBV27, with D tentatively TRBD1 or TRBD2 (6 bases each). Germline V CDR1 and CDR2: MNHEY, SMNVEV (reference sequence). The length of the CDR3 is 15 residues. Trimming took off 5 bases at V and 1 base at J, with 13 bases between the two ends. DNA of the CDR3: TGTGCCAGCAGTCCCAGGGGAGGAGGCACAGATACGCAGTATTTT. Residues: CASSPRGGGTDTQYF.

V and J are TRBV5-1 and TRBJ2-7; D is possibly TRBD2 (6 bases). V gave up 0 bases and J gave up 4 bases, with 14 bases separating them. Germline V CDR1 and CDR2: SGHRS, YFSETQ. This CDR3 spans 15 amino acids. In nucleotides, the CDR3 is TGCGCCAGCAGCTTGGAGGTCGGGAGAGGGTACGAGCAGTACTTC. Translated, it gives CASSLEVGRGYEQYF.

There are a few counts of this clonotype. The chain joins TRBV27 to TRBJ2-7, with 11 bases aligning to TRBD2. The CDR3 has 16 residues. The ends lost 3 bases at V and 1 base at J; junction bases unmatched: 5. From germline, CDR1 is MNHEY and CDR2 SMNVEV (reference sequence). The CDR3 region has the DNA TGTGCCAGCAGTTTGACTAGCGGGGTACCTTCCTACGAGCAGTACTTC. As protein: CASSLTSGVPSYEQYF.

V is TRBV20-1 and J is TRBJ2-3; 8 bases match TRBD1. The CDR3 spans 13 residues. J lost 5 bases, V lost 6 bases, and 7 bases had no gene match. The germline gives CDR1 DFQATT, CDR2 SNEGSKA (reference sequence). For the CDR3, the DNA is TGCAGTGCCTTGACAGGGGATGGAGATACGCAGTATTTT. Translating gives CSALTGDGDTQYF.

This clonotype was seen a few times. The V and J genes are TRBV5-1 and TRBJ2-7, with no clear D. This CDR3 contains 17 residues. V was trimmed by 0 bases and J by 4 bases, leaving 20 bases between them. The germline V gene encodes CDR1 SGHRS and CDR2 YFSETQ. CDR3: CASSLAEGGRLGYEQYF. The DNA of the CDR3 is TGCGCCAGCAGCTTGGCCGAAGGCGGCCGCCTAGGTTACGAGCAGTACTTC.